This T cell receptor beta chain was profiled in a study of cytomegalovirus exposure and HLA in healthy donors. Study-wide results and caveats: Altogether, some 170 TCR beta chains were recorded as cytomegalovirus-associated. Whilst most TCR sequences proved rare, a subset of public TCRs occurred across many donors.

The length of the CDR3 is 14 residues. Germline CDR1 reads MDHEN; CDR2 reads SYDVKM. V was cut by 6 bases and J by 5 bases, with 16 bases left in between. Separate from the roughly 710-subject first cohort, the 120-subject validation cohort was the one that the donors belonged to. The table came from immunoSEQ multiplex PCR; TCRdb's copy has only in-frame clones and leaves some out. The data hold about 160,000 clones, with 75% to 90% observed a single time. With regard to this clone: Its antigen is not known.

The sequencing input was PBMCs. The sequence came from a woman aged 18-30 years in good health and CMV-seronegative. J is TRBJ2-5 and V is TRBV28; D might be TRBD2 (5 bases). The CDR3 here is CASRVTAAQETQYF. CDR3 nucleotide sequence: TGTGCCAGCAGGGTCACAGCGGCCCAGGAGACCCAGTACTTC.